This TCR beta chain is drawn from a study of identical twins. Study results and limitations: Twin-shared out-of-frame alpha sequences were enriched for low generation probability. Within cord blood, abundant beta clonotypes carried fewer insertions, but memory repertoires showed no such trend.

CDR1 is PRHDT and CDR2 is FYEKMQ in the germline V gene (reference sequence). V was cut by 5 bases and J by 6 bases, with 7 bases left in between. The CDR3 sequence is 12 residues long. Concerning this clonotype: As yet, its antigen is unknown.

TCRdb re-called the 5' RACE reads with MiXCR, one entry per CDR3 protein. In the table there are approximately 530,000 distinct CDR3 sequences, around 20% of which are singletons. These data were also reused for a study on yellow fever vaccine responses in identical twins. That source adds: Reportedly, twins' vaccine T cell responses looked partly convergent and partly personalized.

Sequencing was performed on CD4+ T cells sorted from blood. The sequence came from a woman younger than 30 in good health. The rearrangement uses TRBV13 and TRBJ2-2, with no clear D. The CDR3: CASSRAAGELFF. As DNA, the CDR3 is TGTGCCAGCAGCCGAGCAGCCGGGGAGCTGTTTTTT.